Presented here are 27 T cell receptor beta chains from one specimen sequenced in a study of blood T cell repertoires in COVID-19. Only in-frame clones appear in the TCRdb table, and some are missing; sequencing was by immunoSEQ multiplex PCR. In the table there are roughly 250,000 clones, around 85% of which are singletons. The sequenced material came from peripheral blood. These receptors came from a woman aged 40 to 55 with active or convalescent COVID-19.

Only one count was recorded for this clone. The chain is built from TRBV28 and TRBJ1-1; D not resolved. Germline V lookup: CDR1 MDHEN, CDR2 SYDVKM. The CDR3 spans 8 residues. CDR3 sequence: CAYGGAFF. CDR3 bases: TGTGCTTACGGAGGAGCTTTCTTT.

The chain is built from TRBV6-1 and TRBJ1-6, with 8 positions matching TRBD1. With V trimmed by 3 bases and J by 3 bases, 1 base remained unmatched. There are 15 residues in the CDR3. From germline, CDR1 is MNHNS and CDR2 SASEGT. Written as DNA, the CDR3 is TGTGCCAGCAGTGAGGGACAGGTCTATAATTCACCCCTCCACTTT. The encoded protein is CASSEGQVYNSPLHF.

This clone was detected only once. The chain couples TRBV9 to TRBJ1-2; D ambiguous. The CDR3 contains 12 residues. Germline V gives CDR1 SGDLS, CDR2 YYNGEE. The V and J ends lost 2 bases and 2 bases respectively, with 4 bases between them. The CDR3 sequence is CASSVLNYGYTF. The CDR3 DNA reads as TGTGCCAGCAGCGTTCTCAACTATGGCTACACCTTC.

The chain combines TRBV6-5 with TRBJ1-5; 8 bases align to TRBD1. Trimming removed 0 bases from V and 8 bases from J; junction bases left unmatched: 3. This CDR3 has 14 residues. CDR1 is MNHEY, CDR2 SVGAGI, per germline. The CDR3 is CASSYSTGVKPQHF. DNA of the CDR3: TGTGCCAGCAGTTACTCGACAGGGGTTAAGCCCCAGCATTTT.

V usage is TRBV6-5 and J usage is TRBJ2-7; no firm D call. V was pared by 6 bases and J by 0 bases, with 9 bases between. The germline CDR1 and CDR2 sequences are MNHEY and SVGAGI. This CDR3 is built from 13 residues. The CDR3 reads CASSKGDSYEQYV. CDR3 DNA: TGTGCCAGCAGCAAAGGAGACTCCTACGAGCAGTACGTC.

The chain joins TRBV11-2 to TRBJ2-2; D is undetermined. There are 13 residues in the CDR3. Germline assignment: CDR1 SGHAT and CDR2 FQNNGV. Trimming shortened V by 0 bases and J by 8 bases, and 7 bases separated the two germline ends. CDR3 protein: CASSLERLGELFF. The DNA for the CDR3 is TGTGCCAGCAGCTTAGAGAGGCTAGGGGAGCTGTTTTTT.

This sequence joins TRBV7-9 and TRBJ2-2, with 7 bases matching TRBD1. This CDR3 comprises 18 residues. V shed 4 bases, J shed 0 bases, and the junction held 11 bases outside the gene matches. CDR1 is SEHNR, CDR2 FQNEAQ, per germline (reference sequence). CDR3 DNA sequence: TGTGCCAGCAGCTCGAACCGACGGGACAGCGCGAACACCGGGGAGCTGTTTTTT. This gives the protein CASSSNRRDSANTGELFF.

The chain carries TRBV6-1 and TRBJ1-5; D remains ambiguous. V dropped 1 base and J dropped 3 bases, with 7 bases sitting between them. This CDR3 is built from 14 residues. Germline values: CDR1 MNHNS, CDR2 SASEGT. In nucleotides, the CDR3 is TGTGCCAGCAGTGAAGGAGGGTCCAATCAGCCCCAGCATTTT. Translating gives CASSEGGSNQPQHF.

The rearrangement links TRBV14 to TRBJ2-1, with D perhaps matching TRBD2 (6 bases). The germline V gene encodes CDR1 SGHDN and CDR2 FVKESK. This CDR3 comprises 15 residues. V lost 3 bases, J lost 2 bases, and 11 bases lay in between. CDR3 loop: CASSQEGRTYNEQFF. The CDR3 nucleotides read TGTGCCAGCAGCCAGGAGGGTCGGACCTACAATGAGCAGTTCTTC.

The V gene is TRBV19, the J gene TRBJ1-4; the match to TRBD1 covers 10 bases. The germline gives CDR1 LNHDA, CDR2 SQIVND (reference sequence). The CDR3 is 15 amino acids. V gave up 3 bases and J gave up 5 bases; unmatched junction bases: 3. The CDR3 here is CASSIRGQGNEKLFF. CDR3 nucleotide sequence: TGTGCCAGTAGTATTCGGGGACAGGGGAATGAAAAACTGTTTTTT.

The rearrangement joins TRBV9 to TRBJ1-6; TRBD1 matches at 9 bases. There are 15 residues in the CDR3. J gave up 7 bases and V 0 bases, and 2 bases lay outside the gene matches. Germline V lookup: CDR1 SGDLS, CDR2 YYNGEE. In DNA, the CDR3 is TGTGCCAGCAGCGTAGGGGACAGGGCCAATTCACCCCTCCACTTT. The encoded protein is CASSVGDRANSPLHF. The whole variable domain, remainder taken from reference TRBV9 and TRBJ1-6, is DSGVTQTPKHLITATGQRVTLRCSPRSGDLSVYWYQQSLDQGLQFLIQYYNGEERAKGNILERFSAQQFPDLHSELNLSSLELGDSALYFCASSVGDRANSPLHFGNGTRLTVT.

This chain links TRBV28 with TRBJ1-5, with D tentatively TRBD1 (5 bases). V was clipped by 6 bases and J by 2 bases, with 17 bases between them. This CDR3 region has 16 residues. The germline CDR1 and CDR2 sequences are MDHEN and SYDVKM. CDR3 in amino acids: CASRNRDYKGNQPQHF. DNA of the CDR3: TGTGCCAGCAGAAACCGGGACTATAAGGGCAATCAGCCCCAGCATTTT. Together with reference TRBV28 and TRBJ1-5, the CDR3 gives the full variable domain: DVKVTQSSRYLVKRTGEKVFLECVQDMDHENMFWYRQDPGLGLRLIYFSYDVKMKEKGDIPEGYSVSREKKERFSLILESASTNQTSMYLCASRNRDYKGNQPQHFGDGTRLSIL.

The chain has TRBV2 and TRBJ1-2, with 7 bases identical to TRBD1. Looked up from germline, CDR1 is SNHLY and CDR2 is FYNNEI. The CDR3 is 17 residues long. With 4 bases clipped from V and 4 bases from J, the junction kept 15 bases outside the gene matches. Here the CDR3 reads CASSGVGDSSLGYGYTF. For the CDR3, the DNA is TGTGCCAGCAGTGGGGTGGGGGACAGCTCATTGGGCTATGGCTACACCTTC.

The table lists this clone with a few counts. The chain links TRBV28 to TRBJ1-1, with TRBD1 identical over 12 bases. The germline V gene encodes CDR1 MDHEN and CDR2 SYDVKM. Trimming at V came to 2 bases and at J to 1 base, leaving 8 bases not matched to a gene. The CDR3 spans 18 residues. The CDR3 sequence: CASSLIWGDRGRNTEAFF. CDR3 DNA sequence: TGTGCCAGCAGTTTAATCTGGGGGGACAGGGGGCGGAACACTGAAGCTTTCTTT. The whole variable domain, filled in from reference TRBV28 and TRBJ1-1, reads DVKVTQSSRYLVKRTGEKVFLECVQDMDHENMFWYRQDPGLGLRLIYFSYDVKMKEKGDIPEGYSVSREKKERFSLILESASTNQTSMYLCASSLIWGDRGRNTEAFFGQGTRLTVV.

CDR3 in DNA: TGTGCCAGCAGCTTAACTAACCCCTACAATGAGCAGTTCTTC. Protein: CASSLTNPYNEQFF. The chain links TRBV7-9 to TRBJ2-1, with D unclear. The CDR3 is 14 residues long. V was cut by 2 bases and J by 2 bases, with 7 bases left in between. CDR1 SEHNR and CDR2 FQNEAQ come from the germline V gene (reference sequence).

This chain's CDR3 is CASSLQGVDDTQYF. CDR3 sequence (DNA): TGTGCCAGCAGTTTACAGGGGGTCGATGATACGCAGTATTTT. The chain has TRBV2 and TRBJ2-3; 8 nucleotides match TRBD1. Germline loops: CDR1 SNHLY, CDR2 FYNNEI. There are 14 residues in the CDR3. V shed 5 bases, J shed 6 bases, and the junction held 7 bases outside the gene matches.

The chain employs TRBV10-3 and TRBJ2-7, with D tentatively TRBD2 (6 bases). Trimming took 3 bases from V and 3 from J, leaving 12 bases between them. CDR3 size: 14 residues. Germline CDR1 is ENHRY and CDR2 is SYGVKD. The chain's CDR3 is CAISESGENYEQYF. The CDR3 DNA sequence: TGTGCCATCAGTGAATCGGGGGAGAACTACGAGCAGTACTTC.

The chain employs TRBV7-9 and TRBJ1-6; D remains unclear. CDR1 is SEHNR and CDR2 is FQNEAQ in the germline V gene (reference sequence). Trimming took off 2 bases at V and 5 bases at J, with 13 bases between the two ends. The CDR3 contains 16 residues. CDR3 nucleotides: TGTGCCAGCAGCTTAACCGTAGCCTTTAATAATTCACCCCTCCACTTT. Amino acid sequence: CASSLTVAFNNSPLHF.

The chain carries TRBV3-1 (or the pseudogene TRBV3-2) and TRBJ1-6; 10 positions agree with TRBD1. V lost 6 bases, J lost 10 bases, and 12 bases stayed unmatched. The CDR3 has 16 amino acids. CDR1 and CDR2 from the germline V gene are LGHDT and YNNKEL (reference sequence). Here the CDR3 DNA reads TGTGCCAGCAGATTCGGAGGGGGACAGGGGAAATCACCCCTCCACTTT. Amino acids: CASRFGGGQGKSPLHF.

J is TRBJ2-7 and V is TRBV5-5; D is perhaps TRBD1 (6 bases). The germline V gene encodes CDR1 SGHKS and CDR2 YYEKEE (reference sequence). Trimming removed 5 bases at V and 3 bases at J, with 15 bases between. This CDR3 region has 14 residues. The CDR3 protein is CASSLLTGGYEQYF. For the CDR3, the DNA is TGTGCCAGCAGTTTACTGACAGGAGGCTACGAGCAGTACTTC.

The chain couples TRBV10-1 to TRBJ2-1; TRBD2 matches at 10 bases. There are 13 residues in the CDR3. After removal of 10 bases from V and 5 bases from J, the junction contained 5 bases not matched to a gene. Per the germline V gene, CDR1 is WNHNN and CDR2 is SYGVQD (reference sequence). The CDR3 protein is CATQRGGDNEQFF. As DNA, the CDR3 is TGCGCCACTCAGCGGGGGGGGGACAATGAGCAGTTCTTC.

The chain is built from TRBV3-1 (or the pseudogene TRBV3-2) and TRBJ2-7; D is unresolved. Germline V lookup: CDR1 LGHDT, CDR2 YNNKEL (reference sequence). The ends were cut back, 0 bases at V and 7 bases at J, with 10 bases in the middle. This CDR3 comprises 13 residues. This CDR3 is CASSQDVRREQYF. The CDR3 DNA sequence: TGTGCCAGCAGCCAAGACGTCCGTAGAGAGCAGTACTTC.

The gene calls are TRBV29-1 and TRBJ1-2; 7 nucleotides align to TRBD1. V trimming: 6 bases; J trimming: 8 bases; junction bases outside the gene matches: 9. Germline V lookup: CDR1 SQVTM, CDR2 ANQGSEA. The CDR3 length is 12 residues. CDR3 residues: CSVLQGVRGYTF. The CDR3 coding sequence is TGCAGCGTACTTCAGGGGGTCCGGGGCTACACCTTC.

The chain combines TRBV9 with TRBJ1-1; D is unclear. Trimming removed 0 bases at V and 1 base at J, with 16 bases between. This CDR3 region has 17 residues. CDR1 SGDLS and CDR2 YYNGEE come from the germline V gene. The CDR3 sequence: CASSVEPTPLGNTEAFF. CDR3 in DNA: TGTGCCAGCAGCGTAGAACCGACCCCGCTAGGGAACACTGAAGCTTTCTTT.

The CDR3 is CASSMQGAPDTQYF. The CDR3, as DNA: TGTGCCAGTAGTATGCAGGGGGCACCAGATACGCAGTATTTT. The genes are TRBV19 and TRBJ2-3; 8 bases fit TRBD1. This CDR3 has 14 amino acids. Germline values: CDR1 LNHDA, CDR2 SQIVND (reference sequence). V trimming: 3 bases; J trimming: 4 bases; junction bases outside the gene matches: 3.

This clone appeared a few times. J is TRBJ2-1 and V is TRBV7-6, with 7 bases fitting TRBD1. Germline CDR1 and CDR2: SGHVS and FNYEAQ. The CDR3 length is 15 residues. V lost 1 base and J lost 9; bases outside the gene matches: 9. CDR3 nucleotides: TGTGCCAGCAGCTTAGAAACAGGGGCTTTGAGTGAGCAGTTCTTC. Translation: CASSLETGALSEQFF.

The rearrangement joins TRBV27 to TRBJ1-2, with TRBD1 as a possible D gene (6 bases). V was cut by 6 bases and J by 0 bases, with 14 bases left in between. Germline V CDR1 and CDR2: MNHEY, SMNVEV (reference sequence). The CDR3 is 15 residues long. The CDR3 DNA reads as TGTGCCAGCAGCCCAGGGGCGTCTCCTAACTATGGCTACACCTTC. It encodes CASSPGASPNYGYTF.